Given below is one T cell receptor (beta chain) in context. The data were obtained in a study of OX40 agonist ivuxolimab in advanced cancers. Study-level background: Three individuals attained partial responses, comprising one hepatocellular carcinoma case and two cutaneous melanoma cases.

Sequencing was performed with immunoSEQ multiplex PCR; in TCRdb, only in-frame clones are kept and a portion is missing. Of 90,000 to 95,000 clones listed, more than 75% are singletons. This CDR3 is built from 15 residues. V lost 1 base and J 2 bases, leaving 11 bases between the germline ends. CDR1 and CDR2 from the germline V gene are LNHNV and YYDKDF (reference sequence). The chain links TRBV15 to TRBJ2-5; possibly TRBD1 or TRBD2 for D (5 bases each). The receptor was isolated from an adult with an advanced solid tumor such as melanoma, head and neck, liver or kidney cancer. Here the sequenced sample was CD4+ or CD8+ T cells sorted from blood, taken in a trial of the OX40 agonist ivuxolimab. The CDR3 DNA reads TGTGCCACCAGCAGAGGGGACGGCGGTCAAGAGACCCAGTACTTC. It yields the protein CATSRGDGGQETQYF.